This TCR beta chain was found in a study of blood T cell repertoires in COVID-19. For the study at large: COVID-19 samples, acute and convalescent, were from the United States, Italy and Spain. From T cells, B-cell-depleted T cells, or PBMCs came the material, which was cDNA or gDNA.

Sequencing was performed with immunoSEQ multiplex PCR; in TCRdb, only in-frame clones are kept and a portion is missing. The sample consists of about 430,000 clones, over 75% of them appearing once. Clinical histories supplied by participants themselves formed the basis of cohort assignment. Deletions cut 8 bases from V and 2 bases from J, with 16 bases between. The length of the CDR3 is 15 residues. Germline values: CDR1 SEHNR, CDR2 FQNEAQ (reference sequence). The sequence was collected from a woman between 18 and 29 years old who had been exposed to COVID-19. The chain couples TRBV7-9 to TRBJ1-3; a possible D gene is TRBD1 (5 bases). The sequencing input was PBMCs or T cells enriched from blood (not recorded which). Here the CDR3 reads CASLRDGTTGNTIYF. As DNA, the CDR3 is TGTGCCAGCCTTCGGGATGGGACTACTGGAAACACCATATATTTT.